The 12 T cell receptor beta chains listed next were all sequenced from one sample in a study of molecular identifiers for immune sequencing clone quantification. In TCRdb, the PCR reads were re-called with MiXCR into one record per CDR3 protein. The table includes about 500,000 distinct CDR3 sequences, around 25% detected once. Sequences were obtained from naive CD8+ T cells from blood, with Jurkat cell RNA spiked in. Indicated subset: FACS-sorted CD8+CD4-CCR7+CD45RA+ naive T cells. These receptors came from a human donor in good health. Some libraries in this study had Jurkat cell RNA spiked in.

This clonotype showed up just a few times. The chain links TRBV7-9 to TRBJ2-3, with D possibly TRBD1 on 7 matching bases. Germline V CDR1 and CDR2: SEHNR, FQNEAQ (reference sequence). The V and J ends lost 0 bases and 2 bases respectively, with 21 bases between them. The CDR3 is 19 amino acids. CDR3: CASSLASRGAFRNTDTQYF. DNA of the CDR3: TGTGCCAGCAGCTTAGCAAGCAGGGGGGCTTTTAGAAACACAGATACGCAGTATTTT.

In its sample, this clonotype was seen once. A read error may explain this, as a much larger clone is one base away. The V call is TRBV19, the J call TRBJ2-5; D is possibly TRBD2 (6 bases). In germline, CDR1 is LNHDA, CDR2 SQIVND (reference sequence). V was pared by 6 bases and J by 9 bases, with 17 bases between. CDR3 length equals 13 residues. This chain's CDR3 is CASSPTSLEPQYF. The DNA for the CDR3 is TGTGCCAGTAGCCCGACTAGTCTGGAGCCCCAGTACTTC.

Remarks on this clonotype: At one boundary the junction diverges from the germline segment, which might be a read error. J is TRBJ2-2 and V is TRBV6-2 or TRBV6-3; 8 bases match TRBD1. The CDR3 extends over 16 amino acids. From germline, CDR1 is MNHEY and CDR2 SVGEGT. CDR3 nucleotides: TGTGCCAGCAGTTCAGCCAGGGGGCGAGGACCCGGGGGGCTGTTTTTT. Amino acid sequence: CASSSARGRGPGGLFF.

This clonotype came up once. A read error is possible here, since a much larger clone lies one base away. CDR3 amino acids: CASSPRVSSSTDTQFF. CDR3 DNA: TGTGCCAGCAGCCCGCGCGTGAGCTCTAGCACAGATACGCAGTTTTTT. The chain carries TRBV6-5 and TRBJ2-3; a weak D match, TRBD2 (5 bases). From germline, CDR1 is MNHEY and CDR2 SVGAGI. The CDR3 has 16 amino acids.

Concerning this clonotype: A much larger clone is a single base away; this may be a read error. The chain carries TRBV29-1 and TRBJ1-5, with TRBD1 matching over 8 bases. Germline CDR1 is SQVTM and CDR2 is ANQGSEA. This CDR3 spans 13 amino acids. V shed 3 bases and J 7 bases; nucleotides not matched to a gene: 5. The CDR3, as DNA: TGCAGCGTTGAGACAGGGGATTGGCAGCCCCAGCATTTT. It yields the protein CSVETGDWQPQHF.

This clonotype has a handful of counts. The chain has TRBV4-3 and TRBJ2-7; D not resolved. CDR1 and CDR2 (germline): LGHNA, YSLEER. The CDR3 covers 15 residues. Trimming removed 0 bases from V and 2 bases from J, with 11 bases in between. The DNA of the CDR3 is TGCGCCAGCAGCCAAGACAGGAAAGCCGCCTACGAGCAGTACTTC. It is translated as CASSQDRKAAYEQYF.

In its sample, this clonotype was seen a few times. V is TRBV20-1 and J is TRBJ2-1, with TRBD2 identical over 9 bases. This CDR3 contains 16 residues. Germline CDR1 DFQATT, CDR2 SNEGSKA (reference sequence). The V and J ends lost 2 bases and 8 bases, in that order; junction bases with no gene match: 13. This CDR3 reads CSARTSGREGRYEQFF. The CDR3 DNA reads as TGCAGTGCTAGAACTAGTGGGCGGGAGGGCCGGTATGAGCAGTTCTTC.

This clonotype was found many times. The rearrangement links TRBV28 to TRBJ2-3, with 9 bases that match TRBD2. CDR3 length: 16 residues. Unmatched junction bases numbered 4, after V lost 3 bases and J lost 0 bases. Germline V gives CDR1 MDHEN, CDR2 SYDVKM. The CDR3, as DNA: TGTGCCAGCAGTTTGGGACTAGCTATTAGCACAGATACGCAGTATTTT. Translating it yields CASSLGLAISTDTQYF.

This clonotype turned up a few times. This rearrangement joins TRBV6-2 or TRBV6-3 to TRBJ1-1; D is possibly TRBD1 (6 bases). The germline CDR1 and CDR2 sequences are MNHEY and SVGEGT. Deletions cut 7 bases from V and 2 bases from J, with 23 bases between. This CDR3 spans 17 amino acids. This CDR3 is CASIFPSPQQGNTEAFF. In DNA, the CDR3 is TGTGCCAGCATCTTCCCCAGCCCCCAACAGGGTAACACTGAAGCTTTCTTT.

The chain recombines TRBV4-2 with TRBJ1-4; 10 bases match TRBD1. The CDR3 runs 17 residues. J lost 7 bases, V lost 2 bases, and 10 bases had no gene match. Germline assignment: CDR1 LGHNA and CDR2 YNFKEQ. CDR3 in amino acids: CASSQSLIGTGVEKLFF. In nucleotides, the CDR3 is TGTGCCAGCAGCCAATCTCTAATAGGGACAGGGGTTGAAAAACTGTTTTTT.

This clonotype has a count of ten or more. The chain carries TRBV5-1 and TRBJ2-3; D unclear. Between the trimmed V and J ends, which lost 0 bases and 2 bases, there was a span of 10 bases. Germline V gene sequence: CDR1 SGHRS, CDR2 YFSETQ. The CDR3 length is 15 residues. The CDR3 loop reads CASSLVTENTDTQYF. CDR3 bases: TGCGCCAGCAGCTTGGTAACAGAAAACACAGATACGCAGTATTTT.

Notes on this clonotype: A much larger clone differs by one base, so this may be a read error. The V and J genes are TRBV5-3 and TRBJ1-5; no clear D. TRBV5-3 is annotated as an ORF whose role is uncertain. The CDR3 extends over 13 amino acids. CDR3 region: CASSLWGSQPQRF. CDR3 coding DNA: TGTGCCAGCAGCTTGTGGGGATCTCAGCCCCAGCGTTTT.